This TCR beta chain was retrieved from a study of tumor-infiltrating lymphocytes in oesophageal squamous cell carcinoma. This clonotype was seen only a few times. This CDR3 spans 17 amino acids. Germline V CDR1 and CDR2: SGHVT, SQSDAQ. Using its own MiXCR run on the PCR reads, TCRdb lists one record per CDR3 protein. The repertoire consists of more than 10,000 distinct CDR3 sequences, with 50% to 55% occurring once and the leading ten covering 28%. This clonotype originated in a female donor with esophageal squamous cell carcinoma. This chain joins TRBV7-4 and TRBJ2-1; TRBD2 agrees at 10 bases. The DNA matches TRBJ2-5 better at its end, which makes the J call doubtful. The sequencing sample was made of esophageal tumor tissue. The DNA for the CDR3 is TGTGCCAGCAGCCCCCTAGCGGGAGAGGTCCGGGAAGAGACCCAGTACTTC. The encoded protein is CASSPLAGEVREETQYF.